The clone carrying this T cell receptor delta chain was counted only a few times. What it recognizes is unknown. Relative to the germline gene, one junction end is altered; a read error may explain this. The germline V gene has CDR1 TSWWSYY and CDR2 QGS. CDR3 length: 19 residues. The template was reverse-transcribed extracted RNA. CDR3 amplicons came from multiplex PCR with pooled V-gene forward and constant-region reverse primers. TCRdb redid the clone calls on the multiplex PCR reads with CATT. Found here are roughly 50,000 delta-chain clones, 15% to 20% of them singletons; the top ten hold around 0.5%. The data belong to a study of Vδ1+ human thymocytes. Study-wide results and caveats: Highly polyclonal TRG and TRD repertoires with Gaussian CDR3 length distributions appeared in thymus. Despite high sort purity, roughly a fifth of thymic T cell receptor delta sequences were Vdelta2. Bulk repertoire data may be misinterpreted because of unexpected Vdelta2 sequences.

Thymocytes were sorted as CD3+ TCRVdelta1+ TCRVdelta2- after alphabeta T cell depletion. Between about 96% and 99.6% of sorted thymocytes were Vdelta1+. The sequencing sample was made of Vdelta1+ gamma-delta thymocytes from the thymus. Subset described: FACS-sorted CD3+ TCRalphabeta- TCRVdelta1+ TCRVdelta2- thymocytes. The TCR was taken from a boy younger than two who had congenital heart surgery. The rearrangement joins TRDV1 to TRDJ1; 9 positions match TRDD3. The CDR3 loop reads CALREKVFEGDTAIAKLIF. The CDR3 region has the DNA TGTGCTCTTAGGGAAAAAGTCTTCGAAGGGGATACGGCGATCGCTAAACTCATCTTT.